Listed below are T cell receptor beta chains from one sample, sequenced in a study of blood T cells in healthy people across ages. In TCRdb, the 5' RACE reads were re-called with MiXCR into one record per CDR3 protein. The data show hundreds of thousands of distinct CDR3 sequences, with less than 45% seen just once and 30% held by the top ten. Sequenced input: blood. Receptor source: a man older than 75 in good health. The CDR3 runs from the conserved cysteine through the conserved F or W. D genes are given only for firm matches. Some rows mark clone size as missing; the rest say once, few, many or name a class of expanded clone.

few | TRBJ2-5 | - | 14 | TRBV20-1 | TGCAGTGCTACCAGGACGCTGGGACAAGAGACCCAGTACTTC | CSATRTLGQETQYF
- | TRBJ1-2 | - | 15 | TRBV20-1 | TGCAGTGCTAGTCGGAGGGGAGAAGCTAACTATGGCTACACCTTC | CSASRRGEANYGYTF
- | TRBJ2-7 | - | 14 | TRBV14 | TGTGCCAGCAGCCAAGAGGGCAACCACTACGAGCAGTACTTC | CASSQEGNHYEQYF
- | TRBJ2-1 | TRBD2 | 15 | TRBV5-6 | TGTGCCAGCAGCCAACCTAGCGGGAGTGGCAATGAGCAGTTCTTC | CASSQPSGSGNEQFF
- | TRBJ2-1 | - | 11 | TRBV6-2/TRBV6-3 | TGTGCCAGCAGTTCACGACTAAAGCAGTTCTTC | CASSSRLKQFF
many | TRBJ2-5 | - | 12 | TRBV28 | TGTGCCAGCACGGGAGACCAAGAGACCCAGTACTTC | CASTGDQETQYF
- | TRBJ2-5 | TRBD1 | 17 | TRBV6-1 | TGTGCCAGCAGTACCGGACAGGGTGGTCCGATACAAGAAACCCAGTACTTC | CASSTGQGGPIQETQYF
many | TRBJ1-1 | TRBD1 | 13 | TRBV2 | TGTGCCAGCAGGGGACAGGGGGGCACTGAAGCTTTCTTT | CASRGQGGTEAFF
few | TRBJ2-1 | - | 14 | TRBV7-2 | TGTGCCAGCAGCTTAGCTCTAGCAAACAATGAGCAGTTCTTC | CASSLALANNEQFF
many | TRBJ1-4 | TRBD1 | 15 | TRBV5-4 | TGTGCCAGCAGCTCGAACAGGGGGCTAGATGAAAAACTGTTTTTT | CASSSNRGLDEKLFF
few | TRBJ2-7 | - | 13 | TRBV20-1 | TGCAGTGCTAGAGCGAGACAGACCTACGAGCAGTACTTC | CSARARQTYEQYF
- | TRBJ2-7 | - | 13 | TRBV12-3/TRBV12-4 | TGTGCCAGCAGAGCCCTAGGGCGGGTCGAGCAGTACTTC | CASRALGRVEQYF
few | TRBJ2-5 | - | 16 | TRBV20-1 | TGCAGTGCTAGAGATCGGCTCCGAGAGGGGGGAGAGACCCAGTACTTC | CSARDRLREGGETQYF
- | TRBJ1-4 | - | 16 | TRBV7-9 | TGTGCCAGCACCCTTACGGCAGCACGGGGTAATGAAAAACTGTTTTTT | CASTLTAARGNEKLFF
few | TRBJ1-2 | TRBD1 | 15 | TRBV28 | TGTGCCAGCAGACCACAGGGACAGAAAGAAGGCGGCTACACCTTC | CASRPQGQKEGGYTF
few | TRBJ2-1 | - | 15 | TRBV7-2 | TGTGCCAGCAGCCTTGGCAATAGCGCCCTCAATGAGCAGTTCTTC | CASSLGNSALNEQFF
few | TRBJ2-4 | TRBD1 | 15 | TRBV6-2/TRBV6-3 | TGTGCCAGCAGCTGGGACAGCCTAGCCAAAAACATTCAGTACTTC | CASSWDSLAKNIQYF
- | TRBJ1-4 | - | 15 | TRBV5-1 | TGCGCCAGCAGCTTGGGGGCGGGGATAAGCGAAAAACTGTTTTTT | CASSLGAGISEKLFF
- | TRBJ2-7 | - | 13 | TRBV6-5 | TGTGCCACCCGGGACACTTACTTTTACGAGCAGTACTTC | CATRDTYFYEQYF
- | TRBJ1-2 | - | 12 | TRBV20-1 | TGCAGACCATTTGGGAGTAACTATGGCTACACCTTC | CRPFGSNYGYTF
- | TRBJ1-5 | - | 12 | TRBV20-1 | TGCAGTGCTAGTCACAGCAATCAGCCCCAGCATTTT | CSASHSNQPQHF
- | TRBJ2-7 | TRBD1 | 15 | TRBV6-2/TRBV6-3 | TGTGCCAGCAGCCCCGGACAGGGGAGGGTCTACGAGCAGTACTTC | CASSPGQGRVYEQYF
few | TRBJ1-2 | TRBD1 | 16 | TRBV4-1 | TGCGCCAGCAGCCAAGATCTAGGGACAGGGGCGTATGGCTACACCTTC | CASSQDLGTGAYGYTF
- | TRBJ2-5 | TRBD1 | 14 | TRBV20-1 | TGCAGTTCCAAACAGGGGATCAGGCAAGAGACCCAGTACTTC | CSSKQGIRQETQYF
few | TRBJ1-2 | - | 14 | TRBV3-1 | TGTGCCAGCACCCCGCTGAGTGGTACGGGTGGCTACACCTTC | CASTPLSGTGGYTF
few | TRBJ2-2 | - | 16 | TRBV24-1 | TGTGCCACCAGTGATTTTGATGGTCTCGGGCCCGGGGAGCTGTTTTTT | CATSDFDGLGPGELFF
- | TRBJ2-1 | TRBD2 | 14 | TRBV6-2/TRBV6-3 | TGTGCCAGCAGTCGGAGGGAGGGCTCAGATGAGCAGTTCTTC | CASSRREGSDEQFF
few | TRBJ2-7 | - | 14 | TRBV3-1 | TGTGCCAGCAGCCAAGCTTGGGGAGGCTACGAGCAGTACTTC | CASSQAWGGYEQYF
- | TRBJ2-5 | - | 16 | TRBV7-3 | TGTGCCAGCAGCCTGGGCCTAGTTGGGGCTATGGATGAGCAGTACTTC | CASSLGLVGAMDEQYF